The rows below give T cell receptor beta chains drawn from one sample of a study of blood T cell repertoires in COVID-19. Repertoires were generated with immunoSEQ multiplex PCR, while TCRdb's copy carries only in-frame clones and drops some. The sample comprises 65,000 to 85,000 clones, around 82% of which are singletons, and roughly 5% rests with the top ten. Sequenced material: peripheral blood. The receptors shown here come from a man aged 45-60 years with active COVID-19. The CDR3 runs from the conserved cysteine through the conserved F or W. D genes are given only for firm matches. Where a row states a size, it is once, few, many or the class of an expanded clone; other rows omit it.

TRBV7-9	16	TRBD1	TRBJ1-4	once	TGTGCCAGCAGCCTATGGACAGGGGCCACCAATGAAAAACTGTTTTTT	CASSLWTGATNEKLFF
TRBV7-2	16	TRBD2	TRBJ2-4	once	TGTGCCAGCAGCTTAGCGGGAGGGGTAGCCAAAAACATTCAGTACTTC	CASSLAGGVAKNIQYF
TRBV2	15	TRBD2	TRBJ2-3	once	TGTGCCAGCAGTGGCAGGACTAGCGGCACAGATACGCAGTATTTT	CASSGRTSGTDTQYF
TRBV29-1	13	TRBD1	TRBJ1-2	-	TGCAGCGTTAGGTCAGGGGGAGACTATGGCTACACCTTC	CSVRSGGDYGYTF
TRBV12-3/TRBV12-4	12	TRBD2	TRBJ2-1	-	TGTGCCAGCATCAAAAAAGCGGGGCGGCAGTTCTTC	CASIKKAGRQFF
TRBV9	13	-	TRBJ2-3	-	TGTGCCAGCAGCGACGGGGGTGCAGATACGCAGTATTTT	CASSDGGADTQYF
TRBV2	17	TRBD1	TRBJ2-3	-	TGTGCCAGCAGTGAAGAGGGGGGACAGGGGAAGTGGGATACGCAGTATTTT	CASSEEGGQGKWDTQYF
TRBV3-1/TRBV3-2	13	-	TRBJ1-2	-	TGTGCCGCAAGGCCTCGGGTGGGCTATGGCTACACCTTC	CAARPRVGYGYTF
TRBV6-5	15	TRBD2	TRBJ2-1	-	TGTGCCAGCAGGTCCGATAGCGGGGGCTACAATGAGCAGTTCTTC	CASRSDSGGYNEQFF
TRBV5-1	15	TRBD2	TRBJ2-7	-	TGCGCCAGCAGCCCGGGACTAGCGGGCGGCTACGAGCAGTACTTC	CASSPGLAGGYEQYF
TRBV7-2	16	-	TRBJ2-1	-	TGTGCCAGCAGCCACTTAGCGGGACAGGGATACAATGAGCAGTTCTTC	CASSHLAGQGYNEQFF
TRBV27	12	-	TRBJ2-2	-	TGTGCCAGCAGTCCGTCTACCGGGGAGCTGTTTTTT	CASSPSTGELFF
TRBV11-2	15	TRBD1	TRBJ1-1	once	TGTGCCAGCGGTTCAGGGGGATGGGCCGACACTGAAGCTTTCTTT	CASGSGGWADTEAFF
TRBV7-2	14	TRBD2	TRBJ2-7	-	TGTGCCAGCAGGAAACTAGGCGGGAGGTCCGAGCAGTACTTC	CASRKLGGRSEQYF
TRBV2	13	-	TRBJ2-1	few	TGTGCCAGCAGTGCCGGACTGAACAATGAGCAGTTCTTC	CASSAGLNNEQFF
TRBV5-1	13	TRBD2	TRBJ2-1	once	TGCGCCAGCAGCTTGGGACTAGCTAATGAGCAGTTCTTC	CASSLGLANEQFF
TRBV19	16	-	TRBJ2-2	-	TGTGCCAGTAAGGAGGCCGGACGGTCCAACACCGGGGAGCTGTTTTTT	CASKEAGRSNTGELFF
TRBV2	13	-	TRBJ1-5	-	TGTGCCAGCAATAAGGGGGTAGGACAGCCCCAGCATTTT	CASNKGVGQPQHF
TRBV24-1	15	-	TRBJ1-5	-	TGTGCCACCAGTGATTCCACCTCAGGGGCCCAGCCCCAGCATTTT	CATSDSTSGAQPQHF
TRBV7-8	13	-	TRBJ1-1	-	TGTGCCAGCAGCTTTGGGGAGAACAGTGAAGCTTTCTTT	CASSFGENSEAFF
TRBV10-1	13	-	TRBJ2-7	-	TGCGCCAGCAGGCAGGCTACATCATACGAGCAGTACTTC	CASRQATSYEQYF
TRBV5-5	15	-	TRBJ2-2	-	TGTGCCAGCAGCTTGCAACACCCGAACACCGGGGAGCTGTTTTTT	CASSLQHPNTGELFF
TRBV15	14	-	TRBJ2-7	-	TGTGCCACCAGCAGAGATAGCCTTTCCTACGAGCAGTACTTC	CATSRDSLSYEQYF
TRBV6-2/TRBV6-3	11	-	TRBJ1-1	-	TGTGCCAGCAGTTACTCGTTCGTCCCTTTCTTT	CASSYSFVPFF
TRBV10-1	13	-	TRBJ1-3	-	TGCGCCAGCAGTGTTGAGGTCGGAAACACCATATATTTT	CASSVEVGNTIYF
TRBV7-9	16	TRBD2	TRBJ2-7	few	TGTGCCAGCAGCGGTAAAGGAGGGCGGGAGGAGTACGAGCAGTACTTC	CASSGKGGREEYEQYF
TRBV15	15	-	TRBJ1-1	once	TGTGCCACCAGCAGAGACTTGAACCTAAACACTGAAGCTTTCTTT	CATSRDLNLNTEAFF
TRBV11-2	13	TRBD1	TRBJ1-1	-	TGTGCCAGCAGCCGGGACAGGGACACTGAAGCTTTCTTT	CASSRDRDTEAFF
TRBV28	13	-	TRBJ2-5	-	TGTGCCAGCAGTTACGTCAGCCAAGAGACCCAGTACTTC	CASSYVSQETQYF
TRBV2	14	TRBD2	TRBJ2-3	-	TGTGCCAGCAGCGGGACTAGCGGGGCGAATACGCAGTATTTT	CASSGTSGANTQYF
TRBV7-6	15	TRBD1	TRBJ1-5	-	TGTGCCAGCAGCTTAGCGCAGGGGGCGTTACAGCCCCAGCATTTT	CASSLAQGALQPQHF
TRBV5-6	15	-	TRBJ1-4	-	TGTGCCAGCAGCTTTCCGACAGCAACTAATGAAAAACTGTTTTTT	CASSFPTATNEKLFF
TRBV4-2	17	TRBD1	TRBJ1-2	few	TGTGCCAGCAGCCTCACAAAGAGGAGCAGGGGGCAATATGGCTACACCTTC	CASSLTKRSRGQYGYTF
TRBV11-2	14	TRBD2	TRBJ2-1	-	TGTGCCAGCAGCTTGACTACCGGGAGGTATGAGCAGTTCTTC	CASSLTTGRYEQFF
TRBV6-1	16	TRBD1	TRBJ2-5	-	TGTGCCAGCAGTGAAATAGGGACAGGGATGGGAGAGACCCAGTACTTC	CASSEIGTGMGETQYF
TRBV7-8	17	TRBD2	TRBJ2-3	-	TGTGCCAGCAGCTTAGGGTCACTAGCGGGGAGCACAGATACGCAGTATTTT	CASSLGSLAGSTDTQYF
TRBV9	13	-	TRBJ1-2	-	TGTGCCAGCAGCGTAGGGCAGTACTATGGCTACACCTTC	CASSVGQYYGYTF
TRBV7-6	13	-	TRBJ2-5	-	TGTGCCAGCAGCTTAGATTTCCGGGAGACCCAGTACTTC	CASSLDFRETQYF
TRBV4-1	17	-	TRBJ1-1	-	TGCGCCAGCACAGGCGGGGGGAGGGGACCCAAGAGGACTGAAGCTTTCTTT	CASTGGGRGPKRTEAFF
TRBV28	15	TRBD1	TRBJ2-1	-	TGTGCCAGCAGTTTCTGGGACAGCTCCTACAATGAGCAGTTCTTC	CASSFWDSSYNEQFF
TRBV5-4	14	-	TRBJ1-6	-	TGTGCCAGCAGCGTACAGTCTCCCAATTCACCCCTCCACTTT	CASSVQSPNSPLHF
TRBV3-1/TRBV3-2	16	-	TRBJ2-5	-	TGTGCCAGCAGCCAAGGAGCCGACAGTTACCAAGAGACCCAGTACTTC	CASSQGADSYQETQYF
TRBV3-1/TRBV3-2	16	TRBD2	TRBJ2-1	-	TGTGCCAGCAGCCAACAGACTAGCGGGGGTGGCGATGAGCAGTTCTTC	CASSQQTSGGGDEQFF
TRBV10-2	16	TRBD2	TRBJ2-1	-	TGCGCCAGCAGTGAGATTGGGACTAGCGGGGCGGATGAGCAGTTCTTC	CASSEIGTSGADEQFF
TRBV11-2	14	TRBD2	TRBJ2-5	-	TGTGCCAGCAGCTTAGGCCTAGCGGTGGAGACCCAGTACTTC	CASSLGLAVETQYF
TRBV5-4	16	-	TRBJ2-1	-	TGTGCCAGCAGCTGGGAGGTGGCTAAGAGCTACAATGAGCAGTTCTTC	CASSWEVAKSYNEQFF
TRBV10-2	14	-	TRBJ1-4	once	TGCGCCACGGGGGAGGGCGCGAGTAATGAAAAACTGTTTTTT	CATGEGASNEKLFF
TRBV13	14	-	TRBJ2-2	-	TGTGCCAGCAGCGTACAGGGTAAGGCCGGGGAGCTGTTTTTT	CASSVQGKAGELFF
TRBV28	14	TRBD2	TRBJ2-1	-	TGTGCCAGCATCGCGGGGGGACCGACCAATGAGCAGTTCTTC	CASIAGGPTNEQFF
TRBV27	14	TRBD1	TRBJ1-2	-	TGTGCCAGCAGGAGACAGGGGATTGACTATGGCTACACCTTC	CASRRQGIDYGYTF
TRBV5-4	16	TRBD2	TRBJ2-3	-	TGTGCCAGCAGCTTTCGACTAGCGGGAGCTACAGATACGCAGTATTTT	CASSFRLAGATDTQYF
TRBV7-9	17	TRBD2	TRBJ2-1	once	TGTGCCAGCAGCTTAGGACTAGCGGGGCGGCCGGGGAATGAGCAGTTCTTC	CASSLGLAGRPGNEQFF
TRBV4-3	16	TRBD2	TRBJ2-7	-	TGCGCCAGCAGCCAAGATGTCCGGACTAGCGGCGACGAGCAGTACTTC	CASSQDVRTSGDEQYF
TRBV10-3	16	TRBD1	TRBJ1-1	once	TGTGCCATCAGCCCCGGGACAGAGCCCGCGGGCACTGAAGCTTTCTTT	CAISPGTEPAGTEAFF
TRBV28	15	-	TRBJ2-5	few	TGTGCCAGCAGTCTACCTAGCCTCCGCCAAGATGACCAGTACTTC	CASSLPSLRQDDQYF